The subject of this entry is one TCR beta chain. This clonotype was picked up many times. Its antigen has not been determined. Base quality data are lacking; no much larger clone is found one base away. The source of the sample is a study of spatial heterogeneity in lung cancer (dated by TCRdb to the late 2010s). In the study overall: More beta-chain than alpha-chain transcripts were consistently detected, likely reflecting higher beta-chain transcript abundance. The study linked features of the TCR repertoire to counts of nonsynonymous mutations, which were determined by whole-exome sequencing of tumor tissue. In the raw uncorrected reads, each unique combination of TCR and UMI appeared on average more than ten times. TCR alpha and beta repertoires were quantitatively compared across multiple tumor regions, matched nontumor lung and blood in non-small cell lung cancer. Both alpha and beta chains were TCR-sequenced in samples taken at surgery, namely 220 tumor regions, roughly 64 matched nontumor lung samples and just over 55 PBMC samples. General findings and caveats noted by the study authors: Additional single-cell paired TCR alpha and beta sequencing was considered necessary to confirm, at a functional level, the hypothesis that regional TCRs recognize regional mutations. Ubiquitous expanded tumor TCRs showed up in blood more often at tumor resection than at routine follow-up.

The time point label corresponds to: sample taken at primary tumor resection. Without any cell sorting, TCR sequencing was performed on whole RNA extracted either from tumor and nontumor lung tissue or from cryopreserved PBMC samples. Samples were obtained from 70 to 85 patients with early-stage, untreated non-small cell lung cancer from the lung TRACERx cohort. Patients were selected for TCR sequencing only if sufficient RNA was available from at least two tumor regions. The method behind the library was 5' RACE. The sample was run on a NextSeq 500. In the TCR library protocol, a unique molecular identifier was attached to each TCR cDNA molecule so that PCR and sequencing errors could be corrected. The paper's processing steps were these. TCR identification, UMI-based error correction and CDR3 extraction were all carried out with Decombinator tools. TCRs above a frequency of 2 per 1,000, corresponding to the top 1% of the tumor frequency distribution, were defined as expanded. Each repertoire was subsampled 100 times to 5,000 TCRs, after which Renyi diversity was computed with the R vegan package. CDR3 similarity networks were constructed using string-kernel similarity of amino acid triplets, with links drawn between CDR3s whose pairwise similarity was above 0.82. The public reads were reprocessed in TCRdb via fastp at Q25 and MiXCR, keeping in-frame beta chains. Each entry merges the rows of one CDR3 protein and shows their most common DNA and genes. These V and J calls originate from TCRdb's pipeline instead of the authors' own analysis. The sample data list more than 35,000 distinct CDR3 sequences, and 5.2% of these were observed just once. The ten largest clones add up to around 26% of the sample.

The CDR3 contains 14 residues, cysteine and phenylalanine counted. Of the read, only the CDR3 DNA is kept; its 42 bases are in frame from base 1. Trimming removed 5 bases from V and 5 bases from J; the gene matches leave 5 bases unexplained. Looking up the germline V gene yields CDR1 SGHTA and CDR2 FQGNSA. Here the sequenced sample was PBMCs, taken at surgery. The clonotype was recovered from a female donor with early-stage non-small cell lung cancer. Recombination connected TRBV7-2 to TRBJ1-2, with 10 central nucleotides matching TRBD1. This receptor carries the CDR3 CASSTTGGVYGYTF. The nucleotide sequence reads as follows: TGTGCCAGCAGCACGACAGGGGGCGTTTATGGCTACACCTTC.